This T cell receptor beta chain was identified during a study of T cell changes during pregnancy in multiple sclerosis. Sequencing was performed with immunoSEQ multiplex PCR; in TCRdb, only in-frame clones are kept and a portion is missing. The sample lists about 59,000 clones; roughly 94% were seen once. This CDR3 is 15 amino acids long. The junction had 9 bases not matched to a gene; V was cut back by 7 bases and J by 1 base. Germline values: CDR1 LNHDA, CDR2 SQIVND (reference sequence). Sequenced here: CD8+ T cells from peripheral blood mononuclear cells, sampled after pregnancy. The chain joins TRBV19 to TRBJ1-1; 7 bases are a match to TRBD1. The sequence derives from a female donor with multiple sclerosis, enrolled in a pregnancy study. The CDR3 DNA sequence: TGTGCCAGTAAAATAGGGGGCCCAGGGAACACTGAAGCTTTCTTT. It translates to CASKIGGPGNTEAFF.